This T cell receptor beta chain was sequenced in a study of vaccination and CD4 T cells after COVID-19. This CDR3 is built from 16 residues. Germline lookup yields CDR1 SGHRS and CDR2 YFSETQ. V was pared by 0 bases and J by 5 bases, with 8 bases of the junction left unmatched. The assay that was used to sequence DNA from cultured CD4+ T cells was the Oncomine TCR Beta short-read assay. TCRdb reanalysed the PCR reads using MiXCR and keeps one entry per CDR3 protein. The sample holds about 16,000 distinct CDR3 sequences, roughly 54% seen once. Details on this clonotype: Its specificity is not known.

Treatment indicated: roughly 10-day PBMC culture with coronavirus spike peptide pools or control peptides (ViraFEST assay). Peptide pool stimulation in ViraFEST expanded antigen-specific T cells, whose TCRs were then sequenced. Sample: CD4+ T cells from blood, cultured in vitro, taken before SARS-CoV-2 vaccination. The chain combines TRBV5-1 with TRBJ1-2, with TRBD1 matching over 9 bases. This sequence originates from a human donor who had recovered from COVID-19. Here the CDR3 DNA reads TGCGCCAGCAGCTTGGAAGGGACAGGGTGGGATTATGGCTACACCTTC. Amino acids: CASSLEGTGWDYGYTF.